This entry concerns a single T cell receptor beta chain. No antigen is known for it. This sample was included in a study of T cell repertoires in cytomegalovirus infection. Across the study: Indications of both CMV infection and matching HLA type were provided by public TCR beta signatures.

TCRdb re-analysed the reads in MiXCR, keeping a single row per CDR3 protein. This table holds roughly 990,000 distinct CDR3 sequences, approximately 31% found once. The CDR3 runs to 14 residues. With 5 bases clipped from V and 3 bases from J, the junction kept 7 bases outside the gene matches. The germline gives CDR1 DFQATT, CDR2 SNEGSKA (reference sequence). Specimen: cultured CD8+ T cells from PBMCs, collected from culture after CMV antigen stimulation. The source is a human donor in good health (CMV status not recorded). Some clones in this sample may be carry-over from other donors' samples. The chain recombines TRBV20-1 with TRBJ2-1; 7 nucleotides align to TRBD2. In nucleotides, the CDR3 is TGCAGTGCTCCCCCGGGCGGGAGCTACAATGAGCAGTTCTTC. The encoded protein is CSAPPGGSYNEQFF.